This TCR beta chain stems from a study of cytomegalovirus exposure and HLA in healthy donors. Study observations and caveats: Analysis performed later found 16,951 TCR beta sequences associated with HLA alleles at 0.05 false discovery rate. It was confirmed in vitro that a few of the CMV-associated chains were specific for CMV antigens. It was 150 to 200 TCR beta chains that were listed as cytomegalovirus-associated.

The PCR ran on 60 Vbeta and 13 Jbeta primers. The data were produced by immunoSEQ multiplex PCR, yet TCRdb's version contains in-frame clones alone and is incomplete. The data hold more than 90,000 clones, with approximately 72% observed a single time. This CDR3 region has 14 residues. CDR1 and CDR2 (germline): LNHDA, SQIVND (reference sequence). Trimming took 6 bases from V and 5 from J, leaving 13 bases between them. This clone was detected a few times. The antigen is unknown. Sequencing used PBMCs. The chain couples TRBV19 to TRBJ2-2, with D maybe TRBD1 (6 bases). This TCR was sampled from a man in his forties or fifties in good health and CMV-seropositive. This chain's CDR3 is CASRAGETTGELFF. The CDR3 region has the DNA TGTGCCAGTAGGGCAGGGGAAACGACCGGGGAGCTGTTTTTT. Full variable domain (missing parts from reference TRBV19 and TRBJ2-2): DGGITQSPKYLFRKEGQNVTLSCEQNLNHDAMYWYRQDPGQGLRLIYYSQIVNDFQKGDIAEGYSVSREKKESFPLTVTSAQKNPTAFYLCASRAGETTGELFFGEGSRLTVL.